This T cell receptor beta chain was documented in a study of cytomegalovirus exposure and HLA in healthy donors. Study-level results: Apart from CMV serostatus, no immune exposure information was available. Presence/absence results assume similar sequencing depth per donor, which may not hold.

Amplification used 60 Vbeta primers and 13 Jbeta primers. Generated by immunoSEQ multiplex PCR, the TCRdb table keeps only in-frame clones and is missing some. This sample's table reports 150,000 to 200,000 clones. On this clone itself: The antigen is unknown.

The CDR3 is 15 residues long. Germline V gives CDR1 SGHNT, CDR2 YYREEE (reference sequence). V shed 4 bases and J shed 1 base, with 11 bases lying between them. The specimen was PBMCs. The chain has TRBV5-4 and TRBJ2-2; D ambiguous. This receptor was taken from an older woman in good health and CMV-seronegative. CDR3 residues: CASSLRLGNTGELFF. In DNA, the CDR3 is TGTGCCAGCAGCCTTCGACTGGGGAACACCGGGGAGCTGTTTTTT.